This is a list of T cell receptor beta chains from one sample in a study of OX40 agonist ivuxolimab in advanced cancers. Here immunoSEQ multiplex PCR was the method, and the copy in TCRdb shows in-frame clones only, minus some. The table shows 40,000 to 60,000 clones, with nearly 95% occurring only once. Sequenced here: CD4+ or CD8+ T cells sorted from blood, sampled in a trial of the OX40 agonist ivuxolimab. The receptors here all came from an adult with an advanced solid tumor such as melanoma, head and neck, liver or kidney cancer. The CDR3 runs from the conserved cysteine through the conserved F or W. A D gene is named only where the DNA matches it firmly. Clone size is not always given. Where it is, it says once, few, many or a class for expanded clones.

d_call	v_call	j_call	clone_size	cdr3_nt	cdr3_aa
-	TRBV10-2	TRBJ1-2	-	TGCGCCAGCCTCGCCCAGCACTATGGCTACACCTTC	CASLAQHYGYTF
-	TRBV29-1	TRBJ2-3	-	TGCAGCGTTTTCGCGACAGGGAGGGCAACAGATACGCAGTATTTT	CSVFATGRATDTQYF
TRBD2	TRBV27	TRBJ2-5	-	TGTGCCAGCAGGATCCGAAGCGGGGGGGAAGAGACCCAGTACTTC	CASRIRSGGEETQYF
-	TRBV19	TRBJ1-2	-	TGTGCCAGTAGTTTTCGACAGGCCTCGGGCTACACCTTC	CASSFRQASGYTF
-	TRBV7-2	TRBJ2-7	-	TGTGCCAGCAGCTTCCGGGACCGGAGCTCCTACGAGCAGTACTTC	CASSFRDRSSYEQYF
-	TRBV15	TRBJ2-3	-	TGTGCCACCAGCAGAGATATGAGTTCGGGGCCGCAGTATTTT	CATSRDMSSGPQYF
-	TRBV27	TRBJ1-3	-	TGTGCCAGCAGTTGGGACGTTCCTGGCTCTGGAAACACCATATATTTT	CASSWDVPGSGNTIYF
-	TRBV6-5	TRBJ1-1	-	TGTGCCAGCAGTTACTCTTACAGGAGGGGGACTGAAGCTTTCTTT	CASSYSYRRGTEAFF
TRBD1	TRBV4-1	TRBJ1-1	-	TGCGCCAGCAGCCAAGACGGGACAGGAGCTTTCTTT	CASSQDGTGAFF
TRBD1	TRBV9	TRBJ2-3	-	TGTGCCAGCAGCGCGACAGGGATTCCCGACGAGAGTACAGATACGCAGTATTTT	CASSATGIPDESTDTQYF
TRBD1	TRBV5-1	TRBJ2-7	-	TGCGCCAGCAGCCCCGGGACAGGGATCTACGAGCAGTACTTC	CASSPGTGIYEQYF
TRBD1	TRBV4-2	TRBJ1-6	few	TGTGCCAGCAGCCAAGAGGGACAGGGAGTAGATCCCCTCCACTTT	CASSQEGQGVDPLHF
TRBD1	TRBV2	TRBJ1-4	-	TGTGCCAGCAGTGGGGACAGGGGAGTCGAAAAACTGTTTTTT	CASSGDRGVEKLFF
-	TRBV5-1	TRBJ2-7	-	TGCGCCAGCAGCCCGGACCAGAACTACGAGCAGTACTTC	CASSPDQNYEQYF
-	TRBV19	TRBJ2-7	-	TGTGCCAGTAGTATGGTCTTCCGGTACGAGCAGTACTTC	CASSMVFRYEQYF
TRBD2	TRBV7-9	TRBJ2-3	-	TGTGCCAGCAGCCTGGGGGAGGGCCCGTTTCCAGATACGCAGTATTTT	CASSLGEGPFPDTQYF
TRBD1	TRBV4-1	TRBJ1-2	-	TGCGCCAGCAGCCAAGGGACAGGGGGCTATGGCTACACCTTC	CASSQGTGGYGYTF
-	TRBV19	TRBJ2-1	-	TGTGCCAGTAGTATAGTGCCAGGGTTCCATGAGCAGTTCTTC	CASSIVPGFHEQFF
TRBD1	TRBV6-5	TRBJ2-3	-	TGTGCCAGCAGTTACTTAGGGGGCATCACAGATACGCAGTATTTT	CASSYLGGITDTQYF
TRBD2	TRBV13	TRBJ2-3	-	TGTGCCAGCAGCTTACATGGCGGGGGGTGGACAGATACGCAGTATTTT	CASSLHGGGWTDTQYF
-	TRBV23-1	TRBJ2-1	-	TGCGCCAGCAGTCAACCCTCTAACAGGGCCGGCAATGAGCAGTTCTTC	CASSQPSNRAGNEQFF
-	TRBV28	TRBJ1-5	-	TGTGCCAGCAGTACCCCCCGGGCAGGGCTTAATCAGCCCCAGCATTTT	CASSTPRAGLNQPQHF
TRBD1	TRBV2	TRBJ1-2	-	TGTGCCAGCAGTGTATCCGGGACAGGGTACGACTATGGCTACACCTTC	CASSVSGTGYDYGYTF
TRBD1	TRBV9	TRBJ2-2	-	TGTGCCAGCAGCTCCCGGGACAGGGGTTCCGGGGAGCTGTTTTTT	CASSSRDRGSGELFF
-	TRBV27	TRBJ2-7	-	TGTGCCAGCAGTTTATCCGGAGTTTCCGAGCAGTACTTC	CASSLSGVSEQYF
-	TRBV2	TRBJ2-1	-	TGTGCCAGCAGTGAACAGGGGGGTGCGGGGCGCCGCTACAATGAGCAGTTCTTC	CASSEQGGAGRRYNEQFF
-	TRBV11-3	TRBJ2-1	-	TGTGCCAGCAGCTCCCAAGCCCCTCACAATGAGCAGTTCTTC	CASSSQAPHNEQFF
-	TRBV4-2	TRBJ1-6	-	TGTGCCAGCAGCCCCGAAGGGGAGGTGGGTTCACCCCTCCACTTT	CASSPEGEVGSPLHF
TRBD1	TRBV6-6	TRBJ2-3	-	TGTGCCAGCAGTTATTCGGACAGGGACACAGATACGCAGTATTTT	CASSYSDRDTDTQYF
TRBD2	TRBV5-1	TRBJ2-2	-	TGCGCCAGCAGCTTAACACTAGCGGGGATGGGCGGCGGGGAGCTGTTTTTT	CASSLTLAGMGGGELFF
-	TRBV11-2	TRBJ1-1	-	TGTGCCAGCAGCCAAGCAAACACTGAAGCTTTCTTT	CASSQANTEAFF
TRBD2	TRBV28	TRBJ2-2	-	TGTGCCAGCAGTTTGAGTAGCGGGGTAACCGGGGAGCTGTTTTTT	CASSLSSGVTGELFF
TRBD1	TRBV5-4	TRBJ2-7	-	TGTGCCAGCAGCCGGGACAGGGTGGGAGCCTACGAGCAGTACTTC	CASSRDRVGAYEQYF
-	TRBV15	TRBJ2-1	-	TGTGCCACCAGCCCTTCCAGTAGGTACAATGAGCAGTTCTTC	CATSPSSRYNEQFF
-	TRBV5-1	TRBJ2-3	-	TGCGCCAGCAGCTCGAAGAGGGGAGTCGGGGCAGATACGCAGTATTTT	CASSSKRGVGADTQYF
TRBD2	TRBV6-5	TRBJ2-1	-	TGTGCCAGCAGTTACGAAAGCGGGGCCTACAATGAGCAGTTCTTC	CASSYESGAYNEQFF
TRBD1	TRBV9	TRBJ2-7	-	TGTGCCAGCAGCGCCGGACAGGGCCCCTACGAGCAGTACTTC	CASSAGQGPYEQYF
TRBD2	TRBV28	TRBJ2-3	-	TGTGCCAGCAGTCTCTCCCGATTTGGGCGGGGGGGCCGAAGGGATACGCAGTATTTT	CASSLSRFGRGGRRDTQYF
TRBD1	TRBV6-5	TRBJ2-5	-	TGTGCCAGCAGTCCCTCCGGGACAGAAGAGACCCAGTACTTC	CASSPSGTEETQYF
-	TRBV6-5	TRBJ1-1	-	TGTGCCAGCAGTTACGGGCCGAACACTGAAGCTTTCTTT	CASSYGPNTEAFF
TRBD1	TRBV2	TRBJ2-1	-	TGTGCCAGCAGTGAAATGGGGACAGGGACGTACCGGGACTACTACAATGAGCAGTTCTTC	CASSEMGTGTYRDYYNEQFF
TRBD1	TRBV5-1	TRBJ1-5	-	TGCGCCAGCAGCCTCGGGACAGGGGCTCAGCCCCAGCATTTT	CASSLGTGAQPQHF
TRBD1	TRBV2	TRBJ2-1	-	TGTGCCAGCAGTGCTCGGGGTCAGGGGGACAATGAGCAGTTCTTC	CASSARGQGDNEQFF
-	TRBV5-4	TRBJ2-7	-	TGTGCCAGCAGCGTCCGGGACTCCTACGAGCAGTACTTC	CASSVRDSYEQYF
TRBD1	TRBV6-5	TRBJ1-2	-	TGTGCCAGCAGTTACGGGACAGGGGGGAACTATGGCTACACCTTC	CASSYGTGGNYGYTF
-	TRBV19	TRBJ1-2	-	TGTGCCAGTAGTATGACACGGCACTATGGCTACACCTTC	CASSMTRHYGYTF
TRBD1	TRBV9	TRBJ1-6	-	TGTGCCAGCAGCGAGGGGACAGGGAACTTAGGTAATTCACCCCTCCACTTT	CASSEGTGNLGNSPLHF
-	TRBV6-6	TRBJ1-5	-	TGTGCCAGCAGTTACGGGTCAGAAATCAATCAGCCCCAGCATTTT	CASSYGSEINQPQHF
-	TRBV6-1	TRBJ2-3	-	TGTGCCAGCAGTGAACGGACAGCGGCAACAGATACGCAGTATTTT	CASSERTAATDTQYF
TRBD2	TRBV6-1	TRBJ2-7	-	TGTGCCAGCAGGACTAGCGGGAGTACCTACGAGCAGTACTTC	CASRTSGSTYEQYF
-	TRBV7-3	TRBJ1-1	few	TGTGCCAGCAGCTTAGGGGGCGAGGCTGAAGCTTTCTTT	CASSLGGEAEAFF
TRBD1	TRBV7-3	TRBJ1-2	-	TGTGCCAGCAGCTCGGGACAGGGAAATGGCTACACCTTC	CASSSGQGNGYTF